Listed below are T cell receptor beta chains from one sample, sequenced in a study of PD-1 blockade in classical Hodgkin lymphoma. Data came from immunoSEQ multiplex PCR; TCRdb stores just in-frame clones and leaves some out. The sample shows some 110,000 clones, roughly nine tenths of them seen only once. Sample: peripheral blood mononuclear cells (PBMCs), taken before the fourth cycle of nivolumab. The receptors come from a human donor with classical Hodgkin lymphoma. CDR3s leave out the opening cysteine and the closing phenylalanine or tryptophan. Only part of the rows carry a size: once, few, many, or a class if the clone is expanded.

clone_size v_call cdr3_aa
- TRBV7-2 ASSARGSNQPQH
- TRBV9 ASSVGTDYGYT
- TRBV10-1 ASSTDTGSAYEQY
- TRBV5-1 ASSLGHYSYNEQF
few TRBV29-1 SARTAQETQY
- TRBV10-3 AIRADYGYT
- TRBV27 ASMRGDYTGELF
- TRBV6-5 ASRAVGGQGDTQY
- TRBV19 ASSLMTGDTGELF
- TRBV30 AWISTGTSGSWDYNEQF
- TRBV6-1 ASSEAVGGAFGYT
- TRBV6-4 ASSQGPSSTQY
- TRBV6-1 ASSDMQGGNQPQH
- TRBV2 ASSPTRTPRETQY
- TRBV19 ASSISFQETQY
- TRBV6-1 ASSRTSTSGETQY
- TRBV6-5 ASSYSAGGYNEQF
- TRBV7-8 ASSSTSGLNNEQF
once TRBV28 ASRIGGVDAEAF
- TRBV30 AWSPTGPDTQY
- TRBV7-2 ASSGGGSYNEQF
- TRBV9 ASSAQRRGTSVSYNEQF
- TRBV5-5 ASSFRGGDTEAF
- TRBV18 ASLPGLAFDPRETQY
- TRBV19 ASSIDPDGDQPQH
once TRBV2 ASSEGFHSYNEQF
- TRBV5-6 ASSFGGNTQY
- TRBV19 ASSSRLANEQF
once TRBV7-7 ASSLHPSTDTQY
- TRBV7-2 ASSVRSTGLSYGYT
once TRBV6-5 VSSYSYAGVAGELF
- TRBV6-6 ASSYGGGGNTIY
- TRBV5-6 ASSFFWDSSGNTIY
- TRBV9 ASTGSSGNTIY
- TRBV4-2 ASSDDGAANYGYT
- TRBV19 ASSTHSSATDTQY
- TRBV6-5 ASSSVDTEAF
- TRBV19 ASSRSAWGENIQY
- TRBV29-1 SVQRQSSYEQY
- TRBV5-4 ASSLGERVYNEQF
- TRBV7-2 ASSHGRGSDEKLF
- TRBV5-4 ASSLRGWRGAASTDTQY
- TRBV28 ASSRDRGRQPQH
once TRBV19 ASKDHTGSSGANVLT
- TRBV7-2 ASSSTRDSYNEQF
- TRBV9 ASSGDREAEAF
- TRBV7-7 ASSFGLAVTDTQY
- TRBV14 ASSRPGTSGRGYNEQF
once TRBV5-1 ASSYGTSGRSDEQY
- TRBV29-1 SVAQGASNQPQH
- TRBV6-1 ASSEGQGVIEKLF
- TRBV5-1 ASSTGFTGELF
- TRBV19 ASTRGEHTNTGELF
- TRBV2 ASGTGGGVEKLF
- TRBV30 AWSARASGNTIY
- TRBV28 ASSPSTGGQTQY
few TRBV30 AWSGGTANTGELF
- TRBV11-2 ASSLAGLGEQY
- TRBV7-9 ASSLVGLVGGELF
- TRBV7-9 ASSLAPGAVTDT